Each of the 17 T cell receptor beta chains below was sequenced from the same sample in a study of blood T cell repertoires in COVID-19. Some clones are missing from TCRdb's copy, which holds only in-frame ones; the method was immunoSEQ multiplex PCR. The top ten hold approximately 4.6% of the sample, which has 200,000 to 250,000 clones, about 84% seen once. Source material: PBMCs or T cells enriched from blood (not recorded which). All receptors derive from a young man with acute COVID-19.

The chain couples TRBV12-3 or TRBV12-4 to TRBJ2-7; tentative D call: TRBD1 (5 bases). This CDR3 region has 13 residues. The ends were cut back, 3 bases at V and 4 bases at J, with 10 bases in the middle. In DNA form, the CDR3 reads TGTGCCAGCAGTTTTGGAGACAGATACGAGCAGTACTTC. Protein product: CASSFGDRYEQYF.

The chain uses TRBV29-1 and TRBJ1-1, with D possibly matching TRBD1 (5 bases). CDR1 and CDR2 from the germline V gene are SQVTM and ANQGSEA. V gave up 4 bases and J gave up 4 bases, with 19 bases separating them. CDR3 length: 15 amino acids. CDR3: CSVGVLAGGGTEAFF. DNA for the CDR3: TGCAGCGTTGGTGTACTAGCCGGCGGGGGCACTGAAGCTTTCTTT.

This clone has only one observation. V gene TRBV4-1 combines with J gene TRBJ2-5; 8 bases map to TRBD1. Germline V CDR1 and CDR2: MGHRA, YSYEKL. V lost 0 bases and J lost 7; bases outside the gene matches: 16. The CDR3 spans 18 residues. The CDR3 DNA is TGCGCCAGCAGCCAAGAAATAACGCTGACAGGGGCTGGAGGGACCCAGTACTTC. Residues: CASSQEITLTGAGGTQYF.

DNA of the CDR3: TGTGCCAGCAGCCCACACAGGGGGAACTACGAGCAGTACTTC. Amino acid sequence: CASSPHRGNYEQYF. The chain carries TRBV11-2 and TRBJ2-7; the match to TRBD1 covers 8 bases. This CDR3 contains 14 residues. The junction had 6 bases not matched to a gene; V was cut back by 5 bases and J by 3 bases. Looked up from germline, CDR1 is SGHAT and CDR2 is FQNNGV.

The chain joins TRBV9 to TRBJ2-1; D is uncertain. The CDR3 loop spans 15 amino acids. V was cut by 0 bases and J by 4 bases, with 11 bases left in between. Germline V gives CDR1 SGDLS, CDR2 YYNGEE. The CDR3 sequence is CASSVAWHPYNEQFF. The DNA for the CDR3 is TGTGCCAGCAGCGTAGCTTGGCACCCATACAATGAGCAGTTCTTC.

The chain is built from TRBV2 and TRBJ1-6, with 8 bases fitting TRBD1. The germline V gene encodes CDR1 SNHLY and CDR2 FYNNEI. Unmatched junction bases numbered 5, after V lost 6 bases and J lost 7 bases. This CDR3 contains 14 residues. For the CDR3, the DNA is TGTGCCAGCAGCCAACAGGGGGTAAATTCACCCCTCCACTTT. Its translation is CASSQQGVNSPLHF.

The chain joins TRBV9 to TRBJ2-2; tentative D call: TRBD2 (6 bases). This CDR3 comprises 18 residues. Germline loops: CDR1 SGDLS, CDR2 YYNGEE. Trimming took 3 bases from V and 4 from J, leaving 22 bases between them. The CDR3 spells CASSALIAPRETTGELFF. The CDR3 bases are TGTGCCAGCAGCGCCCTGATCGCGCCCCGGGAGACCACCGGGGAGCTGTTTTTT. The whole variable domain, remainder taken from reference TRBV9 and TRBJ2-2, is DSGVTQTPKHLITATGQRVTLRCSPRSGDLSVYWYQQSLDQGLQFLIQYYNGEERAKGNILERFSAQQFPDLHSELNLSSLELGDSALYFCASSALIAPRETTGELFFGEGSRLTVL.

The chain joins TRBV7-9 to TRBJ1-6; 9 bases are a match to TRBD1. The CDR3 length is 17 residues. The germline CDR1 and CDR2 sequences are SEHNR and FQNEAQ (reference sequence). The trim removed 5 bases at V and 6 bases at J, leaving 11 bases unmatched. CDR3 in amino acids: CASSPGTGTGFNSPLHF. The CDR3 DNA sequence: TGTGCCAGCAGCCCCGGCACCGGGACAGGGTTTAATTCACCCCTCCACTTT.

This clone was observed a single time. The gene calls are TRBV18 and TRBJ2-4; 7 positions match TRBD1. V was clipped by 3 bases and J by 7 bases; unmatched bases: 6. This CDR3 spans 14 amino acids. Germline V CDR1 and CDR2: KGHSH, LQKENI. This chain's CDR3 is CASSPGQAGNIQYF. The CDR3 nucleotides read TGTGCCAGCTCACCCGGACAGGCTGGCAACATTCAGTACTTC.

The chain employs TRBV30 and TRBJ1-2, with TRBD1 matching over 8 bases. Germline CDR1 and CDR2: GTSNPN and SVGIG (reference sequence). The ends lost 5 bases at V and 8 bases at J; junction bases unmatched: 7. The CDR3 extends over 12 amino acids. DNA for the CDR3: TGTGCCTGGCGAGGACAGGGTGGAGGCTACACCTTC. This translates into CAWRGQGGGYTF.

This clone has just a few counts. CDR3 DNA: TGTGCCAGCAGTTTGACATATGGAAACACCATATATTTT. Amino acids: CASSLTYGNTIYF. The chain uses TRBV7-9 and TRBJ1-3; D is ambiguous. From germline, CDR1 is SEHNR and CDR2 FQNEAQ (reference sequence). Trimming shortened V by 6 bases and J by 3 bases, and 9 bases separated the two germline ends. The CDR3 runs 13 residues.

This sequence joins TRBV18 and TRBJ1-4; 7 nucleotides agree with TRBD1. The CDR3 covers 14 residues. Per the germline V gene, CDR1 is KGHSH and CDR2 is LQKENI. V shed 3 bases, J shed 5 bases, and the junction held 3 bases outside the gene matches. The CDR3 sequence is CASSPGQHNEKLFF. The CDR3 DNA reads TGTGCCAGCTCACCGGGACAGCACAATGAAAAACTGTTTTTT.

The rearrangement joins TRBV4-2 to TRBJ1-6; TRBD1 is a possible D gene (5 bases). CDR1 LGHNA and CDR2 YNFKEQ come from the germline V gene. The V and J ends lost 4 bases and 4 bases respectively, with 14 bases between them. The CDR3 length is 16 residues. Here the CDR3 DNA reads TGTGCCAGCAGCCCGGGGGGACGTTTATATAATTCACCCCTCCACTTT. Translated: CASSPGGRLYNSPLHF.

The chain links TRBV9 to TRBJ1-4; D may be TRBD1 (5 bases). The CDR3 runs 17 residues. The V gene's germline CDR1 is SGDLS and CDR2 YYNGEE. Trimming left V 0 bases short and J 5 bases short, with 17 bases between. The CDR3 is CASSVASGGMGNEKLFF. The CDR3 bases are TGTGCCAGCAGCGTAGCATCGGGGGGAATGGGAAATGAAAAACTGTTTTTT.

This chain links TRBV7-9 with TRBJ1-1; 10 positions agree with TRBD1. The trim removed 5 bases at V and 4 bases at J, leaving 4 bases unmatched. Germline loops: CDR1 SEHNR, CDR2 FQNEAQ (reference sequence). This CDR3 is built from 14 residues. CDR3 bases: TGTGCCAGCAGCCCCTGGGACAGGGGCACTGAAGCTTTCTTT. Translation: CASSPWDRGTEAFF.

The gene calls are TRBV5-1 and TRBJ2-3, with D perhaps TRBD2 (5 bases). Deletions cut 6 bases from V and 4 bases from J, with 15 bases between. The CDR3 length is 14 residues. CDR1 is SGHRS and CDR2 is YFSETQ in the germline V gene. CDR3 in amino acids: CASTDRGGADTQYF. The CDR3, as DNA: TGCGCCAGCACCGACCGCGGAGGCGCAGATACGCAGTATTTT.

This chain links TRBV3-1 (or the pseudogene TRBV3-2) with TRBJ1-2; TRBD1 aligns across 7 bases. Germline loops: CDR1 LGHDT, CDR2 YNNKEL (reference sequence). V shed 4 bases, J shed 7 bases, and the junction held 6 bases outside the gene matches. The CDR3 runs to 13 residues. This CDR3 is CASSPTGVGGYTF. The CDR3 DNA reads TGTGCCAGCAGCCCCACAGGGGTCGGTGGCTACACCTTC.